This T cell receptor beta chain was sequenced in a study of blood T cell repertoires in COVID-19. Overall study context: The United States, Italy and Spain were the sources of the acute and convalescent COVID-19 samples. The cDNA or gDNA used as material had been derived from T cells, B-cell-depleted T cells, or PBMCs.

Trimming stripped 1 base from V and 6 bases from J, with 13 bases between. CDR3 size: 14 residues. Germline V gene sequence: CDR1 SGHTA, CDR2 FQGNSA. Data came from immunoSEQ multiplex PCR; TCRdb stores just in-frame clones and leaves some out. Among about 400,000 clones listed, 70% to 90% were seen once. Participant-reported clinical history was the basis for cohort assignment. This sequence was found in a woman aged 35 to 49 with acute COVID-19. The sample taken for sequencing was PBMCs or T cells enriched from blood (not recorded which). The chain employs TRBV7-2 and TRBJ2-7, with D perhaps matching TRBD2 (6 bases). The CDR3 loop is CASSLDSRRAEQYF. Written as DNA, the CDR3 is TGTGCCAGCAGCTTAGACAGCCGGAGGGCCGAGCAGTACTTC.